This T cell receptor beta chain was found in a study of T-cell reconstitution after alpha-beta-depleted transplantation in children (dated by TCRdb to about 2016). Turning to the overall study: Using TCR repertoire profiling, the study followed T-cell immune reconstitution in a quantitative way in children after TCRalphabeta/CD19-depleted allogeneic hematopoietic cell transplantation.

Clipping removes 8 bases from V and 2 bases from J, with 8 as the unmatched junction base count. From the cysteine up to the phenylalanine, the CDR3 has a length of 14 residues. The only DNA kept is the CDR3, 42 bases in frame from the first base. This clonotype was counted at least ten times. Its cognate antigen has yet to be identified. Per-base qualities were not stored, and no clone one base away is much larger. The protocol used for the library was PCR. Instrument used: Illumina HiSeq 2500. TCR libraries were prepared with molecular barcoding, using unique molecular identifiers to normalize TCRbeta repertoire quantification. TCRdb passed the public sequencing reads through fastp at Q25 and MiXCR, retaining productive beta sequences. Rows with one shared CDR3 protein collapse into an entry with the most common genes and DNA. The sample yields 190,000 or so distinct CDR3 sequences; about 6.3% were counted once. In total, the top ten clones hold 3% to 3.5% of the sample.

This receptor chain uses TRBV12-3 or TRBV12-4 and TRBJ1-1, with 7 junctional bases fitting TRBD1. The receptor was isolated from a human donor who donated a stem cell graft to a child with Wiskott-Aldrich syndrome. Sample: PBMCs from the stem cell graft donor, taken from the stem cell graft. The DNA sequence is as follows: TGTGCCAGCGCCTGGGGACAGACAAACACTGAAGCTTTCTTT. The translation is CASAWGQTNTEAFF.